Presented here are 20 T cell receptor beta chains from one specimen sequenced in a study of Ad26.COV2.S vaccination and SARS-CoV-2 variants. Produced via immunoSEQ multiplex PCR; TCRdb's table is partial and in-frame only. This table has over 400,000 clones, roughly 90% appearing once. Treatment of the sample: roughly 18 received Ad26.COV2.S at low or high dose, single or two shots; roughly five received placebo; per-sample allocation not given. All samples were drawn on day 63, counting from the first vaccine or placebo injection. The sequencing here drew on peripheral blood, taken in a trial of Ad26.COV2.S vaccine versus placebo. These receptors were taken from a person aged 18-65 years who received the Ad26.COV2.S COVID-19 vaccine or a placebo.

The rearrangement joins TRBV27 to TRBJ2-2, with D maybe TRBD1 (6 bases). Per the germline V gene, CDR1 is MNHEY and CDR2 is SMNVEV (reference sequence). There are 13 residues in the CDR3. V was pared by 2 bases and J by 6 bases, with 7 bases between. The CDR3 nucleotides read TGTGCCAGCAGTTTAGGGGGCGCCGGGGAGCTGTTTTTT. Encoded protein: CASSLGGAGELFF.

The CDR3 nucleotides are TGTGCCAGCACGGCCGGGACAGGGTACGACGGTGAGCAGTTCTTC. Translating it yields CASTAGTGYDGEQFF. The chain recombines TRBV9 with TRBJ2-1, with 9 bases aligning to TRBD1. The J segment lost 9 bases and the V segment lost 6 bases, leaving 13 bases of the junction unmatched. This CDR3 has 15 residues. CDR1 and CDR2 (germline): SGDLS, YYNGEE.

As for this clone: One end of the junction fails to match germline, which may point to a read error. The chain carries TRBV6-1 and TRBJ1-2; 7 positions match TRBD1. Looked up from germline, CDR1 is MNHNS and CDR2 is SASEGT. This CDR3 spans 13 amino acids. The CDR3 DNA sequence: TGTGCCAGCGGTGACCGGGACAGCTATGGCTACACCTTC. Its protein is CASGDRDSYGYTF.

The chain is built from TRBV28 and TRBJ1-2; D uncertain. From germline, CDR1 is MDHEN and CDR2 SYDVKM. V shed 4 bases and J shed 6 bases, with 12 bases lying between them. The CDR3 is 13 amino acids. The CDR3 DNA reads TGTGCCAGCAGTTCCTCCCCGGGAGATGGCTACACCTTC. Residues: CASSSSPGDGYTF.

The chain employs TRBV19 and TRBJ2-3, with 7 bases fitting TRBD1. With 3 bases clipped from V and 4 bases from J, the junction kept 10 bases outside the gene matches. The germline V gene encodes CDR1 LNHDA and CDR2 SQIVND (reference sequence). This CDR3 spans 16 amino acids. In DNA form, the CDR3 reads TGTGCCAGTAGTATCCCCGACAGGGTGGGGGCAGATACGCAGTATTTT. It encodes CASSIPDRVGADTQYF.

The V and J genes are TRBV11-2 and TRBJ2-6; 7 bases fit TRBD2. Germline loops: CDR1 SGHAT, CDR2 FQNNGV. V was pared by 1 base and J by 0 bases, with 6 bases of the junction left unmatched. The CDR3 runs 18 residues. The CDR3 DNA sequence: TGTGCCAGCAGCTTAGTACCGGGGGGAACCTCTGGGGCCAACGTCCTGACTTTC. Protein sequence: CASSLVPGGTSGANVLTF.

This clone has a single count. The chain recombines TRBV28 with TRBJ2-2; D is undetermined. V lost 2 bases, J lost 3 bases, and 10 bases lay in between. The V gene's germline CDR1 is MDHEN and CDR2 SYDVKM. The length of the CDR3 is 15 residues. CDR3: CASSLRRPDTGELFF. In DNA, the CDR3 is TGTGCCAGCAGTTTAAGGCGCCCGGACACCGGGGAGCTGTTTTTT.

This chain uses TRBV11-3 with TRBJ2-2, with 7 bases matching TRBD2. This CDR3 has 15 amino acids. In germline, CDR1 is SGHNT, CDR2 YENEEA. V gave up 5 bases and J gave up 5 bases; unmatched junction bases: 8. The CDR3 protein is CASSPLAGVTGELFF. CDR3 nucleotides: TGTGCCAGCAGCCCCCTGGCGGGGGTTACCGGGGAGCTGTTTTTT.

CDR3 DNA: TGTGCCAGCAGCTCGTATTACGAGCAGTACTTC. Amino acids: CASSSYYEQYF. This chain joins TRBV28 and TRBJ2-7; D uncertain. Germline-derived CDR1 and CDR2 are MDHEN and SYDVKM. There are 11 residues in the CDR3. Trimming stripped 6 bases from V and 4 bases from J, with 7 bases between.

The rearrangement uses TRBV5-4 and TRBJ1-2; maybe TRBD1 (6 bases). Germline CDR1 reads SGHNT; CDR2 reads YYREEE (reference sequence). The V and J ends lost 0 bases and 5 bases respectively, with 17 bases between them. The CDR3 loop spans 16 amino acids. CDR3 bases: TGTGCCAGCAGCTTGGCCGAGGCAGGGGAGTCATATGGCTACACCTTC. This codes for CASSLAEAGESYGYTF.

This chain uses TRBV28 with TRBJ2-1, with TRBD2 matching 12 bases. The V gene's germline CDR1 is MDHEN and CDR2 SYDVKM. V dropped 3 bases and J dropped 7; count of bases not matched to a gene: 7. The CDR3 is 16 amino acids. This CDR3 is CASSFPLAGGLNEQFF. The CDR3 DNA is TGTGCCAGCAGTTTCCCTCTAGCGGGGGGGCTAAATGAGCAGTTCTTC. Supplemented by reference TRBV28 and TRBJ2-1, the full variable domain reads DVKVTQSSRYLVKRTGEKVFLECVQDMDHENMFWYRQDPGLGLRLIYFSYDVKMKEKGDIPEGYSVSREKKERFSLILESASTNQTSMYLCASSFPLAGGLNEQFFGPGTRLTVL.

J is TRBJ2-7 and V is TRBV4-1, with D possibly being TRBD1 (5 bases). The CDR3 is 18 amino acids. Deletions cut 1 base from V and 4 bases from J, with 23 bases between. CDR1 and CDR2 (germline): MGHRA, YSYEKL. This CDR3 is CASSQAAFPDSGIYEQYF. The DNA of the CDR3 is TGCGCCAGCAGCCAAGCTGCCTTCCCCGACAGTGGAATTTACGAGCAGTACTTC.

The chain is built from TRBV11-2 and TRBJ2-3, with 7 bases identical to TRBD1. The CDR3 loop spans 16 amino acids. Unmatched junction bases numbered 9, after V lost 2 bases and J lost 4 bases. Germline V gene sequence: CDR1 SGHAT, CDR2 FQNNGV. As DNA, the CDR3 is TGTGCCAGCAGCTTATATGGTAGGACAGGTCCAGATACGCAGTATTTT. Translated: CASSLYGRTGPDTQYF. Full variable domain (outside the CDR3, taken from reference TRBV11-2 and TRBJ2-3): EAGVAQSPRYKIIEKRQSVAFWCNPISGHATLYWYQQILGQGPKLLIQFQNNGVVDDSQLPKDRFSAERLKGVDSTLKIQPAKLEDSAVYLCASSLYGRTGPDTQYFGPGTRLTVL.

The V gene is TRBV10-3, the J gene TRBJ1-2, with 8 bases identical to TRBD1. The CDR3 has 16 amino acids. Per the germline V gene, CDR1 is ENHRY and CDR2 is SYGVKD. The junction had 12 bases not matched to a gene; V was cut back by 7 bases and J by 2 bases. CDR3 region: CAIKTQGDRGNYGYTF. CDR3 coding DNA: TGTGCCATCAAGACTCAGGGAGACAGGGGAAACTATGGCTACACCTTC.

This chain's CDR3 is CASSYSGTGGGDIQYF. CDR3 DNA sequence: TGTGCCAGCAGTTACTCCGGGACAGGGGGAGGGGACATTCAGTACTTC. The chain has TRBV6-5 and TRBJ2-4; 11 nucleotides align to TRBD1. This CDR3 has 16 amino acids. The germline CDR1 and CDR2 sequences are MNHEY and SVGAGI. The ends lost 0 bases at V and 8 bases at J; junction bases unmatched: 6.

The V and J genes are TRBV4-3 and TRBJ2-2; weak D call: TRBD2 (5 bases). This CDR3 is built from 12 residues. Per germline, CDR1 LGHNA and CDR2 YSLEER. V gave up 3 bases and J gave up 7 bases, with 6 bases separating them. This CDR3 reads CASSHAGGELFF. CDR3 nucleotides: TGCGCCAGCAGCCATGCGGGCGGGGAGCTGTTTTTT.

The chain links TRBV5-6 to TRBJ1-6; unclear D gene. Germline V gene sequence: CDR1 SGHDT, CDR2 YYEEEE. Trimming removed 0 bases at V and 0 bases at J, with 7 bases between. This CDR3 comprises 16 residues. DNA for the CDR3: TGTGCCAGCAGCTTGGACGGAAGCTCCTATAATTCACCCCTCCACTTT. This codes for CASSLDGSSYNSPLHF.

This chain links TRBV20-1 with TRBJ2-4; D is unresolved. This CDR3 comprises 17 residues. V lost 3 bases, J lost 2 bases, and 20 bases lay in between. Germline CDR1 is DFQATT and CDR2 is SNEGSKA (reference sequence). The DNA of the CDR3 is TGCAGTGCTAGTCGCCGTACCAACAGTTCACCCAAAAACATTCAGTACTTC. It yields the protein CSASRRTNSSPKNIQYF.

The chain employs TRBV4-1 and TRBJ2-1, with TRBD1 matching over 9 bases. CDR3 length: 16 residues. V lost 1 base to trimming and J lost 3 bases; unmatched junction nucleotides: 4. Germline CDR1 MGHRA, CDR2 YSYEKL. As DNA, the CDR3 is TGCGCCAGCAGCCAAGTTACGGGACAGGGCTACAATGAGCAGTTCTTC. It is translated as CASSQVTGQGYNEQFF.

V gene TRBV15 combines with J gene TRBJ2-1; 11 bases fit TRBD2. Germline trimming cut 2 bases from V and 9 bases from J; bases unmatched to any gene: 9. CDR3 length: 16 residues. Germline-derived CDR1 and CDR2 are LNHNV and YYDKDF (reference sequence). CDR3 amino acids: CATSRISGGAFSEQFF. The CDR3 coding sequence is TGTGCCACCAGCAGAATTAGCGGGGGGGCTTTTAGTGAGCAGTTCTTC. Looking up the rest from reference TRBV15 and TRBJ2-1 gives the full variable domain: DAMVIQNPRYQVTQFGKPVTLSCSQTLNHNVMYWYQQKSSQAPKLLFHYYDKDFNNEADTPDNFQSRRPNTSFCFLDIRSPGLGDTAMYLCATSRISGGAFSEQFFGPGTRLTVL.